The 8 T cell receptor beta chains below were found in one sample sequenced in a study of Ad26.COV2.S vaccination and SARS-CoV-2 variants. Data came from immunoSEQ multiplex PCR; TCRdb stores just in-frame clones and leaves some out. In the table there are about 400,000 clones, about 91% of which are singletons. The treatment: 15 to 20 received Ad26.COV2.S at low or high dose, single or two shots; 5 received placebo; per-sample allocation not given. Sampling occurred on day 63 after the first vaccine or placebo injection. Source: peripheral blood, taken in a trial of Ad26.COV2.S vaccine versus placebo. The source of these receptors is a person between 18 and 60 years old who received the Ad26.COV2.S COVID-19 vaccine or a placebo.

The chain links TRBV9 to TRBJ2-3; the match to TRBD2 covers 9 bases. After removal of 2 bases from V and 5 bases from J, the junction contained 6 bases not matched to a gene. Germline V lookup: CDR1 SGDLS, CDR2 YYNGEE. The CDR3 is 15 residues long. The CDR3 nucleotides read TGTGCCAGCAGCGTCCTTAGCGGGAGTGGAGATACGCAGTATTTT. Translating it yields CASSVLSGSGDTQYF.

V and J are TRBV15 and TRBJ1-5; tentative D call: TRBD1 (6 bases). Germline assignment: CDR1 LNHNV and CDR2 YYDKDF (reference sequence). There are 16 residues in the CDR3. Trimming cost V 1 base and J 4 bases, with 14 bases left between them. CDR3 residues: CATSRAGGGPNQPQHF. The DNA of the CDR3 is TGTGCCACCAGCAGAGCCGGGGGGGGGCCGAATCAGCCCCAGCATTTT.

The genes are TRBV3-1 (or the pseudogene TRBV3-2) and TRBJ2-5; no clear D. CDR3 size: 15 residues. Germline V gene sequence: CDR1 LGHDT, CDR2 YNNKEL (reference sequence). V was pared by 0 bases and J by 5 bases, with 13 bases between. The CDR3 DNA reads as TGTGCCAGCAGCCAAGATCTTGGTAGAGTGGAGACCCAGTACTTC. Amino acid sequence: CASSQDLGRVETQYF.

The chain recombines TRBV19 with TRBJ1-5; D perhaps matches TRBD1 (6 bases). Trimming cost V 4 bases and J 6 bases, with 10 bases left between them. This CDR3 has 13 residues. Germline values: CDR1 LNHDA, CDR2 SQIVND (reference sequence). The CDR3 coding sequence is TGTGCCAGTAGTAAGGAAGGGGGTCAGCCCCAGCATTTT. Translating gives CASSKEGGQPQHF.

This chain's CDR3 is CATSERTGTGLETQYF. The CDR3 DNA reads TGTGCCACCAGTGAGCGAACCGGGACAGGGCTAGAGACCCAGTACTTC. This chain connects TRBV24-1 to TRBJ2-5; 9 nucleotides align to TRBD1. The J segment lost 4 bases and the V segment lost 4 bases, leaving 9 bases of the junction unmatched. Germline assignment: CDR1 KGHDR and CDR2 SFDVKD. The CDR3 covers 16 residues.

This CDR3 is CASSCFIAGPPGTQYF. The CDR3 DNA is TGTGCCAGCAGCTGTTTCATAGCGGGGCCTCCCGGGACGCAGTATTTT. This chain connects TRBV3-1 (or the pseudogene TRBV3-2) to TRBJ2-3, with 8 bases aligning to TRBD2. The V and J ends lost 5 bases and 9 bases, in that order; junction bases with no gene match: 16. CDR1 and CDR2 from the germline V gene are LGHDT and YNNKEL (reference sequence). The CDR3 sequence is 16 residues long.

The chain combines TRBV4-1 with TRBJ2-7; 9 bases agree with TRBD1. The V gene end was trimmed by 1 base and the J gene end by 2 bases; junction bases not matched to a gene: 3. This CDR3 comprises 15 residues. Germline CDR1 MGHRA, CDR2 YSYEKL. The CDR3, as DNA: TGCGCCAGCAGCCAAGCCTACAGGGGGCCCTACGAGCAGTACTTC. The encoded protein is CASSQAYRGPYEQYF.

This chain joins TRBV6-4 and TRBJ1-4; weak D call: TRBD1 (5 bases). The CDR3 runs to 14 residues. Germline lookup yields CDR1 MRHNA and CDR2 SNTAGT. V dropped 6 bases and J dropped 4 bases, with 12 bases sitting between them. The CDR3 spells CASRLDSGNEKLFF. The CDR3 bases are TGTGCCAGCAGACTAGACAGCGGTAATGAAAAACTGTTTTTT.